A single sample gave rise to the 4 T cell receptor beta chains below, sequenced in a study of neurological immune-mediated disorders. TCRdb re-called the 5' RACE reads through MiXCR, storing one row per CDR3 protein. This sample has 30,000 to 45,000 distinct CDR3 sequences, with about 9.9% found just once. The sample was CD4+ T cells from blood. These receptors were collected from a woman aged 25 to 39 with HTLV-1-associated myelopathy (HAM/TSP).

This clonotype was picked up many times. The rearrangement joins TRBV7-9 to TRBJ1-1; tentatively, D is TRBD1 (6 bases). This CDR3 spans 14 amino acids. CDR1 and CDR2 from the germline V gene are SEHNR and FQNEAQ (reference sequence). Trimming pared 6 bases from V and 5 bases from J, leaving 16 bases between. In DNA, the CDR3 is TGTGCCAGCAGGAGGGGGGAGGTCGGGACTGAAGCTTTCTTT. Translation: CASRRGEVGTEAFF.

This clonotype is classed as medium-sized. This CDR3 is CSARGTGVHEQYF. In DNA form, the CDR3 reads TGCAGTGCTAGAGGGACAGGGGTCCACGAGCAGTACTTC. The chain uses TRBV20-1 and TRBJ2-7; 9 bases agree with TRBD1. CDR1 DFQATT and CDR2 SNEGSKA come from the germline V gene (reference sequence). V trimming: 1 base; J trimming: 5 bases; junction bases outside the gene matches: 3. The CDR3 is made up of 13 amino acids.

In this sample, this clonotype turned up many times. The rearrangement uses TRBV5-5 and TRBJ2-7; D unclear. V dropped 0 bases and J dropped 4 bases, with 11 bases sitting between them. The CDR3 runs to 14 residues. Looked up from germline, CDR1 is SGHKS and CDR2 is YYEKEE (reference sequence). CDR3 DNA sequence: TGTGCCAGCAGCTTGGCGGCGGTTCGTTACGAGCAGTACTTC. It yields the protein CASSLAAVRYEQYF.

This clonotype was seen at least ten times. The CDR3 is CASSPNQGSNEKLFF. In DNA, the CDR3 is TGTGCCAGCAGCCCAAACCAGGGGTCTAATGAAAAACTGTTTTTT. V is TRBV5-5 and J is TRBJ1-4; D may be TRBD1 (6 bases). The V end was cut by 4 bases, the J end by 3 bases, with 13 bases between. This CDR3 is built from 15 residues. Germline CDR1 is SGHKS and CDR2 is YYEKEE (reference sequence).